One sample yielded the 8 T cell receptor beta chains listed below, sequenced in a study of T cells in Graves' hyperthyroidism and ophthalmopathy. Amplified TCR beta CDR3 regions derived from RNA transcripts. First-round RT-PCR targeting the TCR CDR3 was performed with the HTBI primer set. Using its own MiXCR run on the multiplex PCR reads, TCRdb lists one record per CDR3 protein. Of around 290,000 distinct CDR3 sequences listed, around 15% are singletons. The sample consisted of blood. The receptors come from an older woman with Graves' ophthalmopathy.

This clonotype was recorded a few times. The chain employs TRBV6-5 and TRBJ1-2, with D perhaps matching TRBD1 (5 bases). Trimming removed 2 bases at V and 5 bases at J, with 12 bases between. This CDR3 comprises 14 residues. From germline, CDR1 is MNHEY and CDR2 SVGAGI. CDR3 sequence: CASSYEQGVYGYTF. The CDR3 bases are TGTGCCAGCAGTTACGAGCAGGGAGTGTATGGCTACACCTTC.

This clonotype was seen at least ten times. The CDR3 DNA follows: TGCAGTGCTAACCACGGGAGGGGGACAGATACGCAGTATTTT. Translation: CSANHGRGTDTQYF. The V call is TRBV20-1, the J call TRBJ2-3, with TRBD2 matching 8 bases. Germline CDR1 reads DFQATT; CDR2 reads SNEGSKA (reference sequence). The CDR3 has 14 residues. J gave up 3 bases and V 4 bases, and 6 bases lay outside the gene matches.

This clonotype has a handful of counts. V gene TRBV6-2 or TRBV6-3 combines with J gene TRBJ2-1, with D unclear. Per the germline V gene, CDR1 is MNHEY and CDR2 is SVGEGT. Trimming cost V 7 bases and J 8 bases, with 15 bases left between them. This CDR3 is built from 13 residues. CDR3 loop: CASKILGWDEQFF. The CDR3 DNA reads TGTGCCAGCAAGATACTGGGGTGGGATGAGCAGTTCTTC.

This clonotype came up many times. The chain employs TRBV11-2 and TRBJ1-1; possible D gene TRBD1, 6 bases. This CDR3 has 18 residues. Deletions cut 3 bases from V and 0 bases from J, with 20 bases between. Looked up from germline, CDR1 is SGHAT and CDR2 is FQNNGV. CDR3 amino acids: CASSFFPRGRAVNTEAFF. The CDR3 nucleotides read TGTGCCAGCAGCTTTTTCCCTCGGGGGCGCGCGGTGAACACTGAAGCTTTCTTT.

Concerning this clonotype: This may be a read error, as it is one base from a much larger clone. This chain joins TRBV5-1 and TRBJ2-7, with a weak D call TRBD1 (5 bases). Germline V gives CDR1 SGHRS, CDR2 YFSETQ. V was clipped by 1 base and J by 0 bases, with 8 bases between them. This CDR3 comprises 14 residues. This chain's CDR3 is CASSLIGASYEQYF. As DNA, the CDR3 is TGCGCCAGCAGCTTGATAGGGGCCTCCTACGAGCAGTACTTC.

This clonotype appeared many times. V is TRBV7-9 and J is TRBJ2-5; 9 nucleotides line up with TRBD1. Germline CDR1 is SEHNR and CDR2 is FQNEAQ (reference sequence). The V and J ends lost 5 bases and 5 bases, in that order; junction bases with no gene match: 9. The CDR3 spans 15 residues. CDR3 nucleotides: TGTGCCAGCAGCATCTGGACAGGGGCTTTGGAGACCCAGTACTTC. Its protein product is CASSIWTGALETQYF.

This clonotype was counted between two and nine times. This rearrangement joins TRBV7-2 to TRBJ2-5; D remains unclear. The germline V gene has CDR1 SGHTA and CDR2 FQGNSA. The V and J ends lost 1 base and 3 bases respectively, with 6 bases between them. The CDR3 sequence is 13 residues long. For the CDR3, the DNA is TGTGCCAGCAGCTTAGGTTTAGAAGAGACCCAGTACTTC. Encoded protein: CASSLGLEETQYF.

The CDR3 sequence: CASSQSWQQYSNQPQHF. CDR3 nucleotide sequence: TGTGCCAGCAGCCAAAGTTGGCAGCAATATAGCAATCAGCCCCAGCATTTT. V usage is TRBV11-1 and J usage is TRBJ1-5; D unclear. The V end was cut by 5 bases, the J end by 0 bases, with 17 bases between. Per germline, CDR1 SGHAT and CDR2 FQDESV (reference sequence). CDR3 length equals 17 residues.